Sequencing of this TCR beta chain was carried out in a study of T-cell memory formation after mild COVID-19. Study overall: In these data, TCR clusters were largely donor specific. Regarding the study as a whole: Prior to infection, memory already included some responding clones, suggesting cross-reactive memory joined. CD4+ clones that contracted lay mainly in CM and EM; CD8+ ones lay in EMRA.

Barcoded TCR alpha and TCR beta cDNA libraries with UMIs came from 5'RACE using constant-segment primers. MiXCR was run by TCRdb on the 5' RACE reads, yielding one entry per CDR3 protein. Of approximately 250,000 distinct CDR3 sequences in the sample, 15% were seen once. In regard to this clonotype: Its antigen is unknown. Germline is not matched at one junction end, which may reflect a read error.

Looked up from germline, CDR1 is MNHEY and CDR2 is SMNVEV (reference sequence). The CDR3 is made up of 11 amino acids. The sequence derives from an adult woman who had mild COVID-19 (a few samples of this study predate the infection). Cell type and time point are not known. The chain recombines TRBV27 with TRBJ2-5; D is tentatively TRBD1 or TRBD2 (5 bases each). The source material was PBMCs or a T cell subset sorted from them (not recorded which). CDR3: CASSLYGTQYF. Written as DNA, the CDR3 is TGTGCCAGCAGTTTATACGGGACCCAATACTTC.